These 25 T cell receptor beta chains originate from one sample sequenced in a study of T cells in Graves' hyperthyroidism and ophthalmopathy. Amplification targeted TCR beta CDR3 regions from RNA transcripts. The HTBI primer set was used in a first-round RT-PCR of the TCR CDR3. TCRdb analysed the multiplex PCR reads with MiXCR anew, one entry per CDR3 protein. The sample includes hundreds of thousands of distinct CDR3 sequences, approximately 15% of them seen just once. The source material was blood. Receptors were obtained from a young woman with Graves' hyperthyroidism.

At least ten counts were recorded for this clonotype. This sequence joins TRBV30 and TRBJ1-1; D remains unclear. CDR3 length: 14 amino acids. The germline CDR1 and CDR2 sequences are GTSNPN and SVGIG (reference sequence). Trimming stripped 4 bases from V and 0 bases from J, with 12 bases between. CDR3 sequence: CAWTPDRVNTEAFF. The CDR3, as DNA: TGTGCCTGGACTCCGGACCGGGTGAACACTGAAGCTTTCTTT.

This clonotype was detected ten times or more. The V call is TRBV29-1, the J call TRBJ2-1; TRBD2 matches at 16 bases. The CDR3 consists of 17 residues. J was trimmed by 3 bases and V by 7 bases; bases with no gene match: 9. Looked up from germline, CDR1 is SQVTM and CDR2 is ANQGSEA. CDR3 in DNA: TGCAGCGCCGGGGGACTAGCGGGAGGGCGGGGCTACAATGAGCAGTTCTTC. Protein sequence: CSAGGLAGGRGYNEQFF.

The chain uses TRBV19 and TRBJ1-2; no reliable D call. This CDR3 is 13 amino acids long. The germline gives CDR1 LNHDA, CDR2 SQIVND (reference sequence). V gave up 0 bases and J gave up 8 bases, with 10 bases separating them. CDR3 sequence: CASSIEHGQGYTF. CDR3 bases: TGTGCCAGTAGTATAGAGCACGGTCAGGGCTACACCTTC. The full variable domain, with the rest looked up from reference TRBV19 and TRBJ1-2, is DGGITQSPKYLFRKEGQNVTLSCEQNLNHDAMYWYRQDPGQGLRLIYYSQIVNDFQKGDIAEGYSVSREKKESFPLTVTSAQKNPTAFYLCASSIEHGQGYTFGSGTRLTVV.

This clonotype was recorded many times. CDR3: CASSRDRGDEQYF. The DNA of the CDR3 is TGCGCCAGCAGCAGGGACAGAGGAGACGAGCAGTACTTC. This chain uses TRBV10-1 with TRBJ2-7; 7 nucleotides line up with TRBD1. The CDR3 consists of 13 residues. The V and J ends lost 6 bases and 5 bases, in that order; junction bases with no gene match: 7. CDR1 and CDR2 from the germline V gene are WNHNN and SYGVQD (reference sequence).

This clonotype was observed a handful of times. The chain has TRBV7-8 and TRBJ2-7, with TRBD1 as a possible D gene (5 bases). This CDR3 contains 18 residues. Trimming left V 0 bases short and J 2 bases short, with 20 bases between. CDR1 is SGHVS, CDR2 FQNEAQ, per germline. CDR3 nucleotides: TGTGCCAGCAGCTTAGCCCAGGGAAGGTCTATTCGAACCTACGAGCAGTACTTC. It encodes CASSLAQGRSIRTYEQYF.

This clonotype was seen more than once but under ten times. The chain is built from TRBV5-1 and TRBJ2-1; 10 bases match TRBD2. The V gene end was trimmed by 1 base and the J gene end by 6 bases; junction bases not matched to a gene: 10. Germline lookup yields CDR1 SGHRS and CDR2 YFSETQ. The CDR3 has 17 amino acids. CDR3 in amino acids: CASSLRTSGATSNEQFF. In nucleotides, the CDR3 is TGCGCCAGCAGCTTGCGGACTAGCGGAGCCACGTCCAATGAGCAGTTCTTC.

This rearrangement joins TRBV12-3 or TRBV12-4 to TRBJ2-5, with unresolved D. CDR3 length: 12 amino acids. The V end lost 7 bases, the J end lost 5 bases, and 11 bases lay between the germline ends. The CDR3 nucleotides read TGTGCCAGCACCGAAATAGGGGAGACCCAGTACTTC. Its translation is CASTEIGETQYF.

The J gene is TRBJ1-4, the V gene TRBV19, with D unresolved. V was trimmed by 7 bases and J by 7 bases, leaving 19 bases between them. CDR3 length equals 15 residues. The V gene's germline CDR1 is LNHDA and CDR2 SQIVND (reference sequence). CDR3 bases: TGTGCCAGTAACGATCTTGGGAGCGCAACTGAAAAACTGTTTTTT. This sequence encodes CASNDLGSATEKLFF.

This clonotype has only a few counts. The CDR3 here is CASRAEGRETQYF. CDR3 nucleotide sequence: TGTGCCAGCAGGGCGGAGGGGAGGGAGACCCAGTACTTC. The genes are TRBV2 and TRBJ2-5, with a possible D match to TRBD2 (6 bases). This CDR3 is built from 13 residues. Trimming shortened V by 6 bases and J by 5 bases, and 13 bases separated the two germline ends. CDR1 is SNHLY and CDR2 is FYNNEI in the germline V gene.

This clonotype was detected ten times or more. The genes are TRBV5-8 and TRBJ2-7; a possible D gene is TRBD2 (6 bases). Germline CDR1 reads SGHTS; CDR2 reads YDEGEE. The CDR3 contains 13 residues. V was clipped by 4 bases and J by 3 bases, with 11 bases between them. The CDR3 DNA reads as TGTGCCAGCAGCGGAGGGTTAGGCTACGAGCAGTACTTC. Its protein product is CASSGGLGYEQYF.

This clonotype has more than one count but fewer than ten. This rearrangement joins TRBV6-1 to TRBJ2-7; possible D gene TRBD2, 5 bases. This CDR3 spans 18 amino acids. In germline, CDR1 is MNHNS, CDR2 SASEGT. Trimming removed 10 bases from V and 5 bases from J, with 33 bases in between. The CDR3 protein is CATRPLASSPTMINEQYF. The CDR3, as DNA: TGTGCCACCAGGCCATTGGCTAGCAGCCCCACCATGATCAACGAGCAGTACTTC.

This clonotype was seen many times. The rearrangement joins TRBV7-2 to TRBJ1-1; TRBD1 is a possible D gene (5 bases). The CDR3 length is 13 residues. V was cut by 1 base and J by 6 bases, with 9 bases left in between. CDR1 SGHTA and CDR2 FQGNSA come from the germline V gene. CDR3 nucleotide sequence: TGTGCCAGCAGCTTAGGGGGGGGACCTGAAGCTTTCTTT. This translates into CASSLGGGPEAFF.

The table lists this clonotype with many counts. The V gene is TRBV6-1, the J gene TRBJ2-3; 9 positions match TRBD1. V shed 4 bases, J shed 0 bases, and the junction held 5 bases outside the gene matches. The CDR3 sequence is 16 residues long. CDR1 MNHNS and CDR2 SASEGT come from the germline V gene. For the CDR3, the DNA is TGTGCCAGCAGTGCCCAGACAGGGGGTAGCACAGATACGCAGTATTTT. This gives the protein CASSAQTGGSTDTQYF.

This clonotype was detected a few times. The chain couples TRBV13 to TRBJ2-7; D is undetermined. Trimming removed 2 bases at V and 3 bases at J, with 11 bases between. The CDR3 is 14 amino acids. Germline lookup yields CDR1 PRHDT and CDR2 FYEKMQ (reference sequence). CDR3 amino acids: CASSLRVHYYEQYF. The DNA for the CDR3 is TGTGCCAGCAGCTTAAGGGTTCACTACTACGAGCAGTACTTC.

This clonotype has at least ten counts. The V gene is TRBV28, the J gene TRBJ2-7; D perhaps matches TRBD2 (6 bases). With 5 bases removed from V and 0 bases from J, the gap between germline ends came to 14 bases. This CDR3 contains 15 residues. Germline V CDR1 and CDR2: MDHEN, SYDVKM. The CDR3 region has the DNA TGTGCCAGCAGTCGAGATCAGACTAGCTCCTACGAGCAGTACTTC. Translating it yields CASSRDQTSSYEQYF.

This clonotype was recorded a few times. For the CDR3, the DNA is TGTGCCACCACTAGGGGAGAAACAGATACGCAGTATTTT. Its translation is CATTRGETDTQYF. V is TRBV10-3 and J is TRBJ2-3; D might be TRBD1 or TRBD2, each matching 5 bases. Germline-derived CDR1 and CDR2 are ENHRY and SYGVKD. Between the trimmed V and J ends, which lost 10 bases and 3 bases, there was a span of 14 bases. The CDR3 is made up of 13 amino acids.

The rearrangement links TRBV7-9 to TRBJ2-2; D is uncertain. CDR3 length equals 17 residues. The ends were cut back, 1 base at V and 2 bases at J, with 14 bases in the middle. Germline-derived CDR1 and CDR2 are SEHNR and FQNEAQ (reference sequence). This chain's CDR3 is CASSLDEKVFNTGELFF. CDR3 nucleotides: TGTGCCAGCAGCTTAGATGAGAAGGTCTTTAACACCGGGGAGCTGTTTTTT.

This clonotype was seen repeatedly, ten times or more. The chain links TRBV20-1 to TRBJ1-1, with 8 bases aligning to TRBD1. The CDR3 is 15 amino acids. Germline CDR1 is DFQATT and CDR2 is SNEGSKA (reference sequence). Trimming took 7 bases from V and 3 from J; bases not matched to a gene: 13. In DNA, the CDR3 is TGCAGTGGGATCCAGGGGGCAAGTCCGTACACTGAAGCTTTCTTT. This gives the protein CSGIQGASPYTEAFF.

Ten or more counts support this clonotype. This chain uses TRBV7-6 with TRBJ1-2, with 10 bases that match TRBD1. Germline CDR1 is SGHVS and CDR2 is FNYEAQ. There are 16 residues in the CDR3. V lost 1 base and J lost 7; bases outside the gene matches: 9. For the CDR3, the DNA is TGTGCCAGCAGCTTAGGATCCGGGACAGGGGTTCGTGGCTACACCTTC. It codes for CASSLGSGTGVRGYTF.

This clonotype occurred a few times. The rearrangement uses TRBV5-6 and TRBJ2-7; D tentatively reads TRBD1 or TRBD2 (5 bases each). V lost 6 bases, J lost 5 bases, and 15 bases lay in between. The CDR3 runs to 13 residues. Germline-derived CDR1 and CDR2 are SGHDT and YYEEEE. CDR3 bases: TGTGCCAGCACCTCCGGGGCCGTCAACGAGCAGTACTTC. It yields the protein CASTSGAVNEQYF. The full variable domain, with the rest looked up from reference TRBV5-6 and TRBJ2-7, is DAGVTQSPTHLIKTRGQQVTLRCSPKSGHDTVSWYQQALGQGPQFIFQYYEEEERQRGNFPDRFSGHQFPNYSSELNVNALLLGDSALYLCASTSGAVNEQYFGPGTRLTVT.

This clonotype was seen only once. The rearrangement links TRBV29-1 to TRBJ2-2; a weak D match, TRBD1 (5 bases). This CDR3 is 14 amino acids long. Trimming removed 7 bases at V and 2 bases at J, with 14 bases between. CDR1 and CDR2 from the germline V gene are SQVTM and ANQGSEA. The DNA of the CDR3 is TGCAGCGCTGTGGCAGGGATTAACACCGGGGAGCTGTTTTTT. Translated: CSAVAGINTGELFF.

Many counts were recorded for this clonotype. The chain uses TRBV7-2 and TRBJ1-2; 8 bases agree with TRBD1. Germline V gene lookup returns CDR1 SGHTA and CDR2 FQGNSA. The junction had 14 bases not matched to a gene; V was cut back by 7 bases and J by 4 bases. This CDR3 contains 16 residues. The CDR3 here is CASTRAGTGKAYGYTF. In DNA, the CDR3 is TGTGCCAGCACCAGAGCGGGGACAGGAAAAGCCTATGGCTACACCTTC.

This clonotype occurred many times. The chain employs TRBV7-2 and TRBJ2-5; possibly TRBD2 for D (7 bases). This CDR3 contains 17 residues. CDR1 and CDR2 (germline): SGHTA, FQGNSA. V lost 1 base to trimming and J lost 2 bases, with 17 bases between them. This CDR3 is CASSLGGWEGGQETQYF. In nucleotides, the CDR3 is TGTGCCAGCAGCTTAGGTGGTTGGGAGGGGGGACAAGAGACCCAGTACTTC.

The sample holds a few counts of this clonotype. The chain is built from TRBV10-3 and TRBJ2-7, with 8 bases fitting TRBD2. The germline V gene encodes CDR1 ENHRY and CDR2 SYGVKD. This CDR3 contains 14 residues. The junction had 7 bases not matched to a gene; V was cut back by 3 bases and J by 6 bases. DNA of the CDR3: TGTGCCATCAGTGACACTAGCGGAACCTGCGAGCAGTACTTC. The encoded protein is CAISDTSGTCEQYF.

This clonotype was recorded many times. The V gene is TRBV7-8, the J gene TRBJ1-5; D is uncertain. CDR1 is SGHVS, CDR2 FQNEAQ, per germline. CDR3 size: 18 residues. The V and J ends lost 2 bases and 0 bases respectively, with 17 bases between them. The CDR3 loop is CASSLSIQRLNSNQPQHF. The CDR3 DNA reads as TGTGCCAGCAGCTTAAGTATCCAGCGTTTGAATAGCAATCAGCCCCAGCATTTT. The full variable domain, rest sourced from reference TRBV7-8 and TRBJ1-5, is GAGVSQSPRYKVAKRGQDVALRCDPISGHVSLFWYQQALGQGPEFLTYFQNEAQLDKSGLPSDRFFAERPEGSVSTLKIQRTQQEDSAVYLCASSLSIQRLNSNQPQHFGDGTRLSIL.